This TCR beta chain is from a study of beta chain features in type 1 diabetes. As for this clone: Its antigen is undetermined.

Study outcomes and limitations: It was among patients, rather than healthy donors, that naive, central memory and Treg TCRB repertoires appeared more similar. In every one of the four CD4+ subsets, TCRB CDR3s were moderately but significantly shorter in Type 1 diabetes patients.

Blood was collected once per donor into heparin, averaging about 100 mL. Germline CDR1 reads MDHEN; CDR2 reads SYDVKM. This CDR3 spans 15 amino acids. V was clipped by 3 bases and J by 0 bases; unmatched bases: 2. Every isolated RNA sample was fully reverse transcribed, so sequencing captured expressed TCRB transcripts. Naive, central memory and regulatory T cell samples produced a mean of roughly 3.5 million reads. Sequencing was performed with immunoSEQ multiplex PCR; in TCRdb, only in-frame clones are kept and a portion is missing. The sample lists 300,000 to 350,000 clones, 13% occurring once. The sample comprised naive CD4+ T cells from blood. The receptor was derived from a woman between 18 and 29 years old with type 1 diabetes. This chain connects TRBV28 to TRBJ2-4; 7 nucleotides line up with TRBD1. CDR3 DNA: TGTGCCAGCAGTTTGTGGGACAGAGCCAAAAACATTCAGTACTTC. Protein product: CASSLWDRAKNIQYF.